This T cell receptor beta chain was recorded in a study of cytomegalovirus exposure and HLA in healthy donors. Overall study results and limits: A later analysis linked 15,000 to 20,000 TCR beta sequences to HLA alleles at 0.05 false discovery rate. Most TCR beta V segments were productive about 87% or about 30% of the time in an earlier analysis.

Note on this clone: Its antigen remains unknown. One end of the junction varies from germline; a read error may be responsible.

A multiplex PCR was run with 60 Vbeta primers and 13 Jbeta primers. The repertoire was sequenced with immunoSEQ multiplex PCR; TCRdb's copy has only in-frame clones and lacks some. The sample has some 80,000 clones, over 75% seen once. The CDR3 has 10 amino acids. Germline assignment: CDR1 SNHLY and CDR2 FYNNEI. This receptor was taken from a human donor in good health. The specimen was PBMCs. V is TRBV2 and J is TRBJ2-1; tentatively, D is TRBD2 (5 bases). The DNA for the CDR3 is TGTGCCGCCCCTAGCCCCGGGTGGGTCTTC. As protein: CAAPSPGWVF.